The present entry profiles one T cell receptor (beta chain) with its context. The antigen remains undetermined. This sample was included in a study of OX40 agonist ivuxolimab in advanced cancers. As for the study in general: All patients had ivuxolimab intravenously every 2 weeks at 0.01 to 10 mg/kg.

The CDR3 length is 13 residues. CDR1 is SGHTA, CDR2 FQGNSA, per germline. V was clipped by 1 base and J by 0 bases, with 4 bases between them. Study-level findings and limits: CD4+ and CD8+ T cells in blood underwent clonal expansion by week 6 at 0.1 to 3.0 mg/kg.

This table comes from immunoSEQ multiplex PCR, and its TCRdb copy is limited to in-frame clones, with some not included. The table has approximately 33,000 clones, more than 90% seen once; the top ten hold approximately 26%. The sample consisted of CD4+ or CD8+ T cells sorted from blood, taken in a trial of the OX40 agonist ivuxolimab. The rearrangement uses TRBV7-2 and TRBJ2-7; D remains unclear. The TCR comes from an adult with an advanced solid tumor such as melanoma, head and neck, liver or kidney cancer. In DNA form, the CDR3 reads TGTGCCAGCAGCTTAGAAAGCTCCTACGAGCAGTACTTC. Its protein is CASSLESSYEQYF.